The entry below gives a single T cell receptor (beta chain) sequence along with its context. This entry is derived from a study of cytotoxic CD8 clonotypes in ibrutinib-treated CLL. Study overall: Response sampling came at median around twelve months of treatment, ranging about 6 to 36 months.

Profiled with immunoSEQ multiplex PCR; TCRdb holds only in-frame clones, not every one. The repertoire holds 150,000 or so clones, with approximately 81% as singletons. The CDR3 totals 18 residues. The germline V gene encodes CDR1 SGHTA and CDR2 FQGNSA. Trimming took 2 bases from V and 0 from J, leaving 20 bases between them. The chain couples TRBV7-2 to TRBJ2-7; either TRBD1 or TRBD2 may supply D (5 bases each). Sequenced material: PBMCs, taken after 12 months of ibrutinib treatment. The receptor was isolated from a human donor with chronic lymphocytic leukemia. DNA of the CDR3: TGTGCCAGCAGCTTAACCGGGGCCTCTACTATAAGCTCCTACGAGCAGTACTTC. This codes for CASSLTGASTISSYEQYF.